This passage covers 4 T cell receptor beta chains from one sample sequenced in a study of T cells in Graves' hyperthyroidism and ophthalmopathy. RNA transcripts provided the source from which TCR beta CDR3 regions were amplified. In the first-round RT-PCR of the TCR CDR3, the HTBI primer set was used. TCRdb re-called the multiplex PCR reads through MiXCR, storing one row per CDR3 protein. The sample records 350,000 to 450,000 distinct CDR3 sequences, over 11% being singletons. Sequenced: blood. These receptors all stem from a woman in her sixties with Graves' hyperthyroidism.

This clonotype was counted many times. The CDR3 loop reads CASRYRTSGSYNEQFF. CDR3 bases: TGTGCCAGCAGGTACAGGACTAGCGGGTCCTACAATGAGCAGTTCTTC. The chain links TRBV6-1 to TRBJ2-1; 11 bases are shared with TRBD2. There are 16 residues in the CDR3. Germline CDR1 and CDR2: MNHNS and SASEGT. The V and J ends lost 6 bases and 1 base, in that order; junction bases with no gene match: 5.

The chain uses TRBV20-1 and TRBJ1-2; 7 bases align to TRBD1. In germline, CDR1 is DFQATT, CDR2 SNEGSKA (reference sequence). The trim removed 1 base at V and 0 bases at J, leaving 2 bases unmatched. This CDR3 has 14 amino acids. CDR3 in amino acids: CSARGGTANYGYTF. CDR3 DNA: TGCAGTGCTAGAGGGGGGACAGCTAACTATGGCTACACCTTC.

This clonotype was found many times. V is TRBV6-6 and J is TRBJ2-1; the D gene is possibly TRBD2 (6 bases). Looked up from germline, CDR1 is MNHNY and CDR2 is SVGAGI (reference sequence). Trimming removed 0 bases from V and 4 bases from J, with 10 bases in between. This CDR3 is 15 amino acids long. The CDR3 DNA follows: TGTGCCAGCAGTTACTCGGCGGGATTATACAATGAGCAGTTCTTC. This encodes CASSYSAGLYNEQFF.

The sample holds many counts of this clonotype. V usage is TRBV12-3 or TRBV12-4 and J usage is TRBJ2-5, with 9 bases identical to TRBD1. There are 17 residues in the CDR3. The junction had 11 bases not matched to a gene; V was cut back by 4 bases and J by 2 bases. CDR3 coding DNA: TGTGCCAGCAGTTCCTCCCCCGGGACAGGGACTCAAGAGACCCAGTACTTC. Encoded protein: CASSSSPGTGTQETQYF.